This T cell receptor beta chain was found in a study of shared clonotypes between healthy human individuals (dated by TCRdb to 2019 to 2021). Background for the entire study: The cohort comprised a couple of women and three men aged 18 to 49 years. For each donor, CD4 naive and CD4 memory were each given three plates, CD8 naive was given two plates, and CD8 memory was given one plate. To estimate repertoire size and how much clonotype sharing occurs between individuals, the study deeply sequenced the blood TCR repertoires of 5 or 6 healthy adults. To increase sequencing depth and limit assay-specific biases, different laboratories used diverse techniques to prepare libraries and sequence TCR repertoires. Leukapheresis yielded between about 0.9 and 8.9 billion PBMCs per donor. Broader findings and caveats from the paper: Pairwise subsampling led to the expectation that sequencing depth would affect the degree of clonotype sharing among donors. Across four donors, around 5% of naive CD4, around 3.5% of naive CD8, about 2.3% of memory CD4, and 0.4% to 0.45% of memory CD8 clonotypes were shared. The small number of donors limited the genetic and exposure-history diversity represented. Rarefaction of sorted-subset datasets indicated incomplete sequencing despite the large sequencing depth. Sampling was limited to blood, and TCR repertoires in tissue likely differ from TCR repertoires in blood. Larger estimated clonotype richness was generally found for naive subsets than for memory subsets. Compared with non-shared clonotypes, the clonotypes found in all four sorted-subset donors had higher generation probabilities.

From cysteine to phenylalanine, the CDR3 is 13 amino acids long. Only the CDR3 portion is preserved as DNA: 39 bases, with reading frame beginning at the first base. CDR1 and CDR2 were assigned from the germline V gene as SQVTM and ANQGSEA. V drops 7 bases and J drops 1 base, leaving 11 bases in between. Using the deep immunoSEQ assay, multiplex PCR amplified TCR CDR3 regions from genomic DNA. Genomic DNA extracted from each cell subset was distributed evenly over all wells of several immunoSEQ 96-well plates, and each plate served as one replicate. Each replicate PCR for sorted subsets received roughly 0.2 ug genomic DNA, equal to tens of thousands of T cell genomes. The purified libraries were quantified using a Qubit 3.0 fluorometer, sized with a Bioanalyzer 2100, and then quantified again using the KAPA Library Quantification kit. A separate single-read 150-cycle Illumina NextSeq 550 flow cell was used to sequence each immunoSEQ 96-well plate. As for the authors' bioinformatics: Because the immunoSEQ output held only junctional sequences and lacked quality scores, the filtering could not match the filtering applied to full-length reads. Sequences were annotated with PyIR, a Python wrapper for IgBLAST v1.9, using IMGT germline references to assign V/J genes and CDR3. Reads with weak V/J assignments (E-value above 1e-6), missing CDR3, stop codons, out-of-frame junctions, or ambiguous translated residues were removed. V3J clonotypes were defined by identical inferred V gene, J gene, and CDR3 amino acid sequence. Percentage overlap between repertoires was calculated by dividing the number of shared unique clonotypes by the size of the smaller repertoire. Repertoire richness was assessed with RTK rarefaction, the Chao1 estimator, and Recon v2.1 estimates of unobserved clonotypes. For all TCRbeta clonotypes obtained by the gDNA method from a few donors, generation probabilities were computed with OLGA. This immuneACCESS table, as held by TCRdb, lists in-frame sequences with V and J called but not all clones. Of the missing ones, under half trace to an unresolved V gene in checked studies; the others have no known cause. V, J and clone size reflect that table, while D and trimming were determined from the DNA. This sample comprises around 2.5 million clones, 93% of them detected only once. The ten most abundant clones make up around 0.37% of the sample.

The donors were healthy, HIV-negative adults who had no recently reported acute infections or vaccinations. Only Caucasian adults living in Nashville, Tennessee, USA were represented among the donors. Magnetic negative selection was used to enrich CD4+ T cells, after which naive cells were positively selected on CD45RA and the negative fraction became the memory subset. Blood was collected by leukapheresis, and PBMCs were isolated by Ficoll-Histopaque density gradient centrifugation and then cryopreserved in liquid nitrogen vapor phase. Analytical flow cytometry was used to check the purity and quantity of every magnetically sorted T cell population. Genomic DNA was isolated from every sorted fraction and measured by UV absorbance on a Nanodrop 2000c. A note on this clone: The target of this receptor is not known. No base-level quality is on record; no much larger clone is a single base apart.

This TCR came from a man between 18 and 29 years old in good health. Some clones in this sample may be carry-over from other donors' samples. The chain was built from TRBV29-1 and TRBJ2-1, with no D gene named confidently. The sequencing sample was made of naive CD4+ T cells from PBMCs. What this sample's cell subset or site label stands for: CD45RA+ positively selected. The CDR3 reads as follows: CSALGSSYNEQFF. In nucleotides, the sequence is TGCAGCGCCTTGGGGTCTTCCTACAATGAGCAGTTCTTC.